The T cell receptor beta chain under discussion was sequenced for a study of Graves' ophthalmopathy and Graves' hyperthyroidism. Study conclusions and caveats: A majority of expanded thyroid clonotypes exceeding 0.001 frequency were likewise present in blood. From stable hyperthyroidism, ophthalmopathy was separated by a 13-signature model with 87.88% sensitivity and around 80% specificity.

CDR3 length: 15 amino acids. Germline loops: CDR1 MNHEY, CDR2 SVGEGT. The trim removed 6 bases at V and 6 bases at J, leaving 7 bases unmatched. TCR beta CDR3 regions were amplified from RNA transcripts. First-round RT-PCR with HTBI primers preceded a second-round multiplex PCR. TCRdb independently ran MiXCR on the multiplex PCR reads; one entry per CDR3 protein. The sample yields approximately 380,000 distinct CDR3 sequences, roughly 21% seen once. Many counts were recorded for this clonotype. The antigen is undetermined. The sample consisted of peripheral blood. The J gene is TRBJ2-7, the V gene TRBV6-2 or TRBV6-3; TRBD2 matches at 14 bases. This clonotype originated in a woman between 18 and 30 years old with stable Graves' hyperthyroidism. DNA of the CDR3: TGTGCCAGCAGCGTTGGGACTAGCGGGAGACGCGAGCAGTACTTC. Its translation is CASSVGTSGRREQYF.